The rows below give T cell receptor beta chains drawn from one sample of a study of identical twins. TCRdb redid the calling of the 5' RACE reads with MiXCR, one entry per CDR3 protein. The sample has a few hundred thousand distinct CDR3 sequences, 7.5% to 10% seen once. The same sample was also studied in work on yellow fever vaccine responses in identical twins.

Sequencing input: PBMCs. The receptors derive from a woman younger than 35 in good health. The CDR3 runs from the conserved cysteine through the conserved F or W. A clone size is listed for some rows: how often the clone was seen (once, few, many), or a class if it is expanded.

TRBV6-1	few	TRBJ2-7	CASTTGFTYEQYF
TRBV29-1	many	TRBJ2-7	CSATYNTYEQYF
TRBV6-1	few	TRBJ2-5	CASSEAIAGEGETQYF
TRBV6-5	many	TRBJ2-1	CASSAPYNEQFF
TRBV10-3	few	TRBJ2-2	CAIRQGGNTGELFF
TRBV6-1	few	TRBJ2-1	CASTQGAVNYNEQFF
TRBV28	NA	TRBJ2-2	CANSAGAGGELFF
TRBV10-3	few	TRBJ2-2	CAISESGTGNTGELFF
TRBV29-1	NA	TRBJ2-3	CSVAGGRNTDTQYF
TRBV2	many	TRBJ1-1	CASRRTGANTEAFF
TRBV14	many	TRBJ2-1	CASSQDYWNEQFF
TRBV5-1	NA	TRBJ2-1	CASSLVGAGGPSSYNEQFF
TRBV12-3/TRBV12-4	NA	TRBJ2-7	CASSSHRGEFGYEQYF
TRBV5-5	NA	TRBJ1-5	CASSYRQGDNQPQHF
TRBV5-1	many	TRBJ2-1	CASSMKGGGAGNEQFF
TRBV11-2	NA	TRBJ2-7	CASSASGAYEQYF
TRBV5-6	many	TRBJ2-2	CASSSGTGGFGTGELFF
TRBV6-5	NA	TRBJ2-2	CASSYLVASPTGELFF
TRBV5-1	NA	TRBJ2-3	CASSTGGTGSDTQYF
TRBV12-3/TRBV12-4	many	TRBJ2-7	CASSVSGRAAYEQYF
TRBV23-1	few	TRBJ2-4	CASGNIQYF
TRBV7-9	NA	TRBJ1-1	CASSTDRGGTEAFF
TRBV30	NA	TRBJ2-1	CAWGSGTSYNEQFF
TRBV29-1	NA	TRBJ2-3	CSLRTGTTHTQYF
TRBV6-2/TRBV6-3	many	TRBJ2-5	CASSPGTGPEETQYF
TRBV20-1	few	TRBJ2-7	CSASGTSNYEQYF
TRBV7-2	few	TRBJ2-3	CASSLIVRLPTDTQYF
TRBV7-2	many	TRBJ2-2	CASSTFYTGELFF
TRBV10-3	NA	TRBJ2-1	CAISDRARVIDEQFF
TRBV12-3/TRBV12-4	NA	TRBJ2-5	CASTLDGTAPIF
TRBV29-1	few	TRBJ2-3	CSAVLVSTSTDTQYF
TRBV7-9	many	TRBJ2-7	CASQDRAEQYF
TRBV3-1	many	TRBJ2-7	CASSQERGRYEQYF
TRBV6-1	NA	TRBJ1-2	CASGGTYGYTF
TRBV19	many	TRBJ2-1	CASSMDAINEQFF
TRBV6-1	few	TRBJ2-7	CASSAQWGLSYEQYF
TRBV5-1	NA	TRBJ2-3	CASSFMGGALEDTQYF
TRBV2	many	TRBJ1-3	CASRVSGSGNTIYF
TRBV6-1	few	TRBJ2-7	CASSVDRVSSEQYF
TRBV12-3/TRBV12-4	many	TRBJ2-3	CASSFLELAGPADTQYF
TRBV7-7	NA	TRBJ2-5	CASSSSGPTGSETQYF
TRBV6-4	many	TRBJ2-3	CASSDGAGGPTDTQYF
TRBV18	NA	TRBJ2-7	CASSPRDRAGTYEQYF
TRBV7-2	many	TRBJ2-3	CASSWGPTSTDTQYF
TRBV29-1	few	TRBJ2-2	CSAGAGVDTGELFF
TRBV10-3	NA	TRBJ2-2	CAINSDRGGTGELFF
TRBV4-2	few	TRBJ2-2	CASSQEGSGLDTGELFF
TRBV12-3/TRBV12-4	few	TRBJ2-1	CASSGQQGLAEEQFF
TRBV5-1	NA	TRBJ2-2	CASSVYGQGALGELFF
TRBV29-1	few	TRBJ2-1	CSAISSGNNEQFF
TRBV12-3/TRBV12-4	many	TRBJ2-7	CASNMGQGKAYEQYF
TRBV20-1	NA	TRBJ2-5	CSARDGNSQETQYF
TRBV6-2/TRBV6-3	NA	TRBJ2-1	CASSYRGGQFF
TRBV7-2	NA	TRBJ2-7	CASSLRPGLAGHEQYF
TRBV29-1	NA	TRBJ2-7	CSVEDRSRAHEQYF
TRBV7-9	NA	TRBJ2-1	CASSLAPLTGFNEQFF
TRBV2	few	TRBJ2-7	CASEGPLYEQYF
TRBV4-2	once	TRBJ2-5	CASSHPPRTSGGGLQETQYF
TRBV6-1	many	TRBJ2-7	CASSSKGLAGREQYF
TRBV28	NA	TRBJ2-7	CASSSGTSGRALQRYEQYF